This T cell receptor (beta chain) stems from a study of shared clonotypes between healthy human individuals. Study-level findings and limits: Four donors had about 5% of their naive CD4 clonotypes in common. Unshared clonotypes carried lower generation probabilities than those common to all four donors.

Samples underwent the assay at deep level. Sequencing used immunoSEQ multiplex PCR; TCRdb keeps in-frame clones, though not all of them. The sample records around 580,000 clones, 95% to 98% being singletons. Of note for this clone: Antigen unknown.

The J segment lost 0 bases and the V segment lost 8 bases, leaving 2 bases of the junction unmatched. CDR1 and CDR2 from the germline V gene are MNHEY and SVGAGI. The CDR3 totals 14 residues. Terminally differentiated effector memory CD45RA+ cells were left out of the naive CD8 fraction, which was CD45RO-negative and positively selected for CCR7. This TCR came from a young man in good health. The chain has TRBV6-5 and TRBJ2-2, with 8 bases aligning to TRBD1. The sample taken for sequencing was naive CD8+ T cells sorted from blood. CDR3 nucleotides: TGTGCCAGCCCGGGACAGGCGAACACCGGGGAGCTGTTTTTT. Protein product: CASPGQANTGELFF.